A selection of T cell receptor beta chains follows, all from one sample in a study of read filtering for tumor transcriptome and immune sequencing. Using its own MiXCR run on the reads, TCRdb lists one record per CDR3 protein. This sample has about 24,000 distinct CDR3 sequences; approximately 22% occur once, and the top ten carry 47%. The specimen sequenced was a population of CD138-negative cells sorted from bone marrow. These receptors were collected from a donor aged 40 or over with multiple myeloma. Both conserved end residues are part of each CDR3. The order of the fields is J gene, V gene, D gene, clone size, CDR3 protein, CDR3 DNA. D genes are given only for firm matches. Where a row states a size, it is once, few, many or the class of an expanded clone; other rows omit it.

J gene: TRBJ2-7
V gene: TRBV5-1
D gene: .
clone size: medium-sized
CDR3 protein: CASSLVSRELEQYF
CDR3 DNA: TGCGCCAGCAGCTTGGTAAGCAGGGAACTCGAGCAGTACTTC

J gene: TRBJ2-5
V gene: TRBV18
D gene: TRBD1
clone size: .
CDR3 protein: CASSPGDREETQYF
CDR3 DNA: TGTGCCAGCTCACCTGGGGACAGGGAAGAGACCCAGTACTTC

J gene: TRBJ2-3
V gene: TRBV10-3
D gene: TRBD1
clone size: once
CDR3 protein: CAIGRLQGSTDTQYF
CDR3 DNA: TGTGCCATCGGCCGCCTACAGGGGAGCACAGATACGCAGTATTTT

J gene: TRBJ1-2
V gene: TRBV28
D gene: .
clone size: many
CDR3 protein: CASSLGTNYGYTF
CDR3 DNA: TGTGCCAGCAGTTTGGGCACTAACTATGGCTACACCTTC

J gene: TRBJ2-3
V gene: TRBV7-9
D gene: .
clone size: many
CDR3 protein: CASSLGGAGGTDTQYF
CDR3 DNA: TGTGCCAGCAGCTTAGGGGGCGCCGGGGGCACAGATACGCAGTATTTT

J gene: TRBJ2-1
V gene: TRBV27
D gene: .
clone size: many
CDR3 protein: CASIPGGRYYSEQFF
CDR3 DNA: TGTGCCAGCATTCCAGGGGGGCGATATTACAGTGAGCAGTTCTTC

J gene: TRBJ2-7
V gene: TRBV20-1
D gene: .
clone size: few
CDR3 protein: CSASGPHEQYF
CDR3 DNA: TGCAGTGCTTCCGGGCCCCACGAGCAGTACTTC

J gene: TRBJ2-2
V gene: TRBV18
D gene: .
clone size: .
CDR3 protein: CASSLDGPANTGELFF
CDR3 DNA: TGTGCCAGCTCCTTGGACGGTCCAGCGAACACCGGGGAGCTGTTTTTT

J gene: TRBJ2-1
V gene: TRBV10-3
D gene: TRBD2
clone size: medium-sized
CDR3 protein: CAITLGGGAEGNEQFF
CDR3 DNA: TGTGCCATCACCCTCGGCGGGGGGGCCGAGGGCAATGAGCAGTTCTTC

J gene: TRBJ2-3
V gene: TRBV6-1
D gene: TRBD2
clone size: many
CDR3 protein: CASKPSGGYDTQYF
CDR3 DNA: TGTGCCAGCAAACCTAGCGGGGGGTACGATACGCAGTATTTT

J gene: TRBJ2-5
V gene: TRBV11-2
D gene: .
clone size: .
CDR3 protein: CASSFKEAQYF
CDR3 DNA: TGTGCCAGCAGCTTTAAAGAGGCCCAGTACTTC

J gene: TRBJ1-5
V gene: TRBV7-8
D gene: .
clone size: many
CDR3 protein: CASSLVGNQPQHF
CDR3 DNA: TGTGCCAGCAGCTTAGTAGGGAATCAGCCCCAGCATTTT

J gene: TRBJ2-1
V gene: TRBV18
D gene: .
clone size: .
CDR3 protein: CASSQGSEQFF
CDR3 DNA: TGTGCCAGCTCACAGGGGAGTGAGCAGTTCTTC

J gene: TRBJ1-1
V gene: TRBV28
D gene: .
clone size: .
CDR3 protein: CASSLPGGSGDTEASF
CDR3 DNA: TGTGCCAGCAGTCTCCCGGGGGGGAGTGGGGACACTGAAGCTTCCTTT

J gene: TRBJ2-1
V gene: TRBV11-2
D gene: TRBD2
clone size: medium-sized
CDR3 protein: CASSQWTSGASNEQFF
CDR3 DNA: TGTGCCAGCAGCCAGTGGACTAGCGGGGCCTCTAATGAGCAGTTCTTC

J gene: TRBJ1-1
V gene: TRBV7-2
D gene: TRBD1
clone size: .
CDR3 protein: CASSFGQGQGMNTEAFF
CDR3 DNA: TGTGCCAGCAGCTTTGGACAGGGGCAGGGGATGAACACTGAAGCTTTCTTT

J gene: TRBJ2-1
V gene: TRBV19
D gene: .
clone size: .
CDR3 protein: CASIIGSYNEQFF
CDR3 DNA: TGTGCCAGTATCATCGGCAGCTACAATGAGCAGTTCTTC

J gene: TRBJ2-2
V gene: TRBV20-1
D gene: .
clone size: many
CDR3 protein: CSAREIGGELFF
CDR3 DNA: TGCAGTGCTAGAGAGATAGGAGGGGAGCTGTTTTTT

J gene: TRBJ2-5
V gene: TRBV5-1
D gene: .
clone size: many
CDR3 protein: CASSLTGNQETQYF
CDR3 DNA: TGCGCCAGCAGCTTAACAGGGAACCAAGAGACCCAGTACTTC

J gene: TRBJ1-5
V gene: TRBV28
D gene: TRBD1
clone size: many
CDR3 protein: CASRRRQGIGSNQPQHF
CDR3 DNA: TGTGCCAGCAGGCGCAGACAGGGCATTGGAAGCAATCAGCCCCAGCATTTT